This passage covers 30 T cell receptor beta chains from one sample sequenced in a study of cytomegalovirus exposure and HLA in healthy donors. Use of 60 Vbeta and 13 Jbeta primers characterized the PCR. The assay was immunoSEQ multiplex PCR, and TCRdb's table has in-frame clones only and misses some. The data hold around 150,000 clones, with 82% observed a single time. The sample taken for sequencing was PBMCs. These receptors were taken from a girl between 5 and 17 years old in good health and CMV-seropositive.

This chain links TRBV2 with TRBJ1-2; weak D call: TRBD1 (6 bases). Germline values: CDR1 SNHLY, CDR2 FYNNEI. V was shortened by 2 bases and J by 2 bases, with 12 bases between the two germline ends. The CDR3 totals 15 residues. Here the CDR3 DNA reads TGTGCCAGCAGTGAACCCAGGGGTACCAACTATGGCTACACCTTC. Translating gives CASSEPRGTNYGYTF.

This clone was seen more than once but under ten times. The chain recombines TRBV7-9 with TRBJ2-2, with D perhaps TRBD2 (7 bases). The CDR3 is 18 residues long. Germline loops: CDR1 SEHNR, CDR2 FQNEAQ (reference sequence). Trimming took off 4 bases at V and 3 bases at J, with 21 bases between the two ends. The CDR3 sequence is CASSWSHSGGSDTGELFF. CDR3 DNA sequence: TGTGCCAGCAGCTGGAGTCATTCGGGGGGCTCGGACACCGGGGAGCTGTTTTTT. Based on the CDR3 plus reference TRBV7-9 and TRBJ2-2, the full variable domain is DTGVSQNPRHKITKRGQNVTFRCDPISEHNRLYWYRQTLGQGPEFLTYFQNEAQLEKSRLLSDRFSAERPKGSFSTLEIQRTEQGDSAMYLCASSWSHSGGSDTGELFFGEGSRLTVL.

The rearrangement links TRBV7-8 to TRBJ2-3; TRBD1 matches at 10 bases. The CDR3 runs to 16 residues. CDR1 is SGHVS and CDR2 is FQNEAQ in the germline V gene. V shed 4 bases, J shed 2 bases, and the junction held 6 bases outside the gene matches. The CDR3 region has the DNA TGTGCCAGCAGCTCCCTCGACAGGGGGCTCACAGATACGCAGTATTTT. This encodes CASSSLDRGLTDTQYF.

This chain connects TRBV5-6 to TRBJ1-1; no firm D call. The V gene lost 4 bases and the J gene lost 1 base, with 17 bases spanning the gap. Germline CDR1 reads SGHDT; CDR2 reads YYEEEE. This CDR3 has 16 amino acids. The CDR3 sequence: CASSPPGGSWNTEAFF. DNA for the CDR3: TGTGCCAGCAGCCCTCCCGGAGGATCTTGGAACACTGAAGCTTTCTTT.

This sequence joins TRBV5-4 and TRBJ1-2, with D perhaps matching TRBD1 (6 bases). Trimming left V 0 bases short and J 8 bases short, with 17 bases between. CDR3 length: 15 amino acids. Germline V gives CDR1 SGHNT, CDR2 YYREEE (reference sequence). CDR3 residues: CASSLETGRDGGYTF. CDR3 in DNA: TGTGCCAGCAGCTTGGAAACAGGGAGGGATGGAGGCTACACCTTC.

This CDR3 is CASSDSGPGRPNYGYTF. The DNA of the CDR3 is TGTGCCAGCAGTGACTCAGGGCCAGGGAGGCCTAACTATGGCTACACCTTC. The chain combines TRBV6-4 with TRBJ1-2, with a possible D match to TRBD1 (5 bases). This CDR3 comprises 17 residues. Germline loops: CDR1 MRHNA, CDR2 SNTAGT. V lost 0 bases to trimming and J lost 0 bases, with 14 bases between them.

The J gene is TRBJ2-3, the V gene TRBV6-4, with 12 bases matching TRBD2. Germline values: CDR1 MRHNA, CDR2 SNTAGT. J lost 3 bases, V lost 7 bases, and 14 bases had no gene match. This CDR3 is 18 amino acids long. CDR3 in DNA: TGTGCCAGCAAACCTGAAGGACTAGCGGGGACTCAGACAGATACGCAGTATTTT. Translating gives CASKPEGLAGTQTDTQYF.

The chain couples TRBV28 to TRBJ1-2; D uncertain. CDR3 length equals 14 residues. Trimming took 1 base from V and 1 from J, leaving 7 bases between them. Germline assignment: CDR1 MDHEN and CDR2 SYDVKM. Written as DNA, the CDR3 is TGTGCCAGCAGTTTATTGGGAGATAACTATGGCTACACCTTC. Translated: CASSLLGDNYGYTF.

The rearrangement joins TRBV14 to TRBJ1-1; TRBD1 aligns across 8 bases. Trimming removed 2 bases from V and 1 base from J; junction bases left unmatched: 6. The CDR3 spans 16 residues. Germline values: CDR1 SGHDN, CDR2 FVKESK. The CDR3 region is CASSQPQGQGNTEAFF. The CDR3 nucleotides are TGTGCCAGCAGCCAACCCCAAGGACAGGGGAACACTGAAGCTTTCTTT.

This clone occurred a few times. The V gene is TRBV27, the J gene TRBJ2-5, with TRBD2 matching over 10 bases. The trim removed 6 bases at V and 5 bases at J, leaving 12 bases unmatched. The germline gives CDR1 MNHEY, CDR2 SMNVEV (reference sequence). This CDR3 spans 16 amino acids. CDR3: CASSRRPGLAKETQYF. CDR3 nucleotides: TGTGCCAGCAGCCGAAGACCGGGACTAGCGAAGGAGACCCAGTACTTC.

The chain joins TRBV30 to TRBJ1-1; D remains unclear. The CDR3 is 12 residues long. In germline, CDR1 is GTSNPN, CDR2 SVGIG (reference sequence). V gave up 0 bases and J gave up 8 bases, with 10 bases separating them. CDR3 sequence reads: CAWSVGLEEAFF. In nucleotides, the CDR3 is TGTGCCTGGAGTGTGGGCCTCGAGGAAGCTTTCTTT.

This chain connects TRBV27 to TRBJ2-5, with 9 bases lining up with TRBD2. Germline trimming cut 5 bases from V and 4 bases from J; bases unmatched to any gene: 8. The CDR3 contains 15 residues. Germline-derived CDR1 and CDR2 are MNHEY and SMNVEV (reference sequence). CDR3 DNA: TGTGCCAGCAGTGGGTGGCTAGCGGGACGAGAGACCCAGTACTTC. The encoded protein is CASSGWLAGRETQYF.

The rearrangement links TRBV5-1 to TRBJ2-1, with 14 nucleotides matching TRBD2. Germline V lookup: CDR1 SGHRS, CDR2 YFSETQ. This CDR3 region has 16 residues. J was trimmed by 3 bases and V by 3 bases; bases with no gene match: 2. The CDR3, as DNA: TGCGCCAGCAGCTACGGGACTAGCGGGAGCTACAATGAGCAGTTCTTC. It yields the protein CASSYGTSGSYNEQFF.

The rearrangement links TRBV9 to TRBJ2-7; perhaps TRBD1 as D (5 bases). Germline loops: CDR1 SGDLS, CDR2 YYNGEE. Trimming took off 2 bases at V and 3 bases at J, with 24 bases between the two ends. The length of the CDR3 is 18 residues. The CDR3 sequence is CASSVGSGDQGRGYEQYF. CDR3 nucleotides: TGTGCCAGCAGCGTGGGATCAGGCGATCAGGGCCGAGGCTACGAGCAGTACTTC.

The V call is TRBV7-6, the J call TRBJ2-1; 9 nucleotides match TRBD1. CDR3 length: 19 residues. Per the germline V gene, CDR1 is SGHVS and CDR2 is FNYEAQ. J was trimmed by 3 bases and V by 1 base; bases with no gene match: 13. In DNA form, the CDR3 reads TGTGCCAGCAGCTTAGAGTTTTTCGTTAGGGACAGGGTCTACAATGAGCAGTTCTTC. Translation: CASSLEFFVRDRVYNEQFF.

The V gene is TRBV7-9, the J gene TRBJ1-1, with TRBD1 as a possible D gene (5 bases). CDR3 length: 16 residues. Germline V CDR1 and CDR2: SEHNR, FQNEAQ (reference sequence). Trimming shortened V by 7 bases and J by 5 bases, and 23 bases separated the two germline ends. CDR3 residues: CASTNTPLGDRTEAFF. CDR3 coding DNA: TGTGCCAGCACCAACACCCCCCTAGGGGATCGGACTGAAGCTTTCTTT. The full variable domain, in which reference TRBV7-9 and TRBJ1-1 provide the parts outside the CDR3, is DTGVSQNPRHKITKRGQNVTFRCDPISEHNRLYWYRQTLGQGPEFLTYFQNEAQLEKSRLLSDRFSAERPKGSFSTLEIQRTEQGDSAMYLCASTNTPLGDRTEAFFGQGTRLTVV.

The gene calls are TRBV13 and TRBJ2-5, with TRBD2 matching over 10 bases. The V segment lost 6 bases and the J segment 2 bases; nucleotides outside the gene matches: 9. Per the germline V gene, CDR1 is PRHDT and CDR2 is FYEKMQ (reference sequence). CDR3 length: 16 amino acids. CDR3 sequence reads: CASSLIAGGLQETQYF. The CDR3 nucleotides read TGTGCCAGCAGTCTTATAGCGGGGGGCTTACAAGAGACCCAGTACTTC.

The chain carries TRBV7-2 and TRBJ2-5, with no clear D. Germline lookup yields CDR1 SGHTA and CDR2 FQGNSA. The CDR3 contains 16 residues. Trimming shortened V by 1 base and J by 0 bases, and 12 bases separated the two germline ends. The CDR3 region has the DNA TGTGCCAGCAGCTTAGGTCAGCCCGGGTACCAAGAGACCCAGTACTTC. Translating gives CASSLGQPGYQETQYF.

The table lists this clone with a few counts. The chain has TRBV19 and TRBJ1-1, with D possibly TRBD1 on 5 matching bases. The CDR3 is made up of 13 amino acids. CDR1 is LNHDA and CDR2 is SQIVND in the germline V gene (reference sequence). V was clipped by 3 bases and J by 6 bases, with 11 bases between them. This CDR3 is CASSIVQAPEAFF. Here the CDR3 DNA reads TGTGCCAGTAGTATCGTACAGGCCCCTGAAGCTTTCTTT.

The chain recombines TRBV28 with TRBJ2-7; 8 bases are shared with TRBD1. Trimming took 6 bases from V and 5 from J; bases not matched to a gene: 9. The CDR3 loop spans 14 amino acids. Germline V gene sequence: CDR1 MDHEN, CDR2 SYDVKM. In DNA form, the CDR3 reads TGTGCCAGCAGCCTACGGACAGGGTTAAACGAGCAGTACTTC. The encoded protein is CASSLRTGLNEQYF.

The chain joins TRBV6-5 to TRBJ2-2, with TRBD2 identical over 9 bases. The CDR3 extends over 15 amino acids. Germline lookup yields CDR1 MNHEY and CDR2 SVGAGI. The J segment lost 4 bases and the V segment lost 6 bases, leaving 6 bases of the junction unmatched. In nucleotides, the CDR3 is TGTGCCAGCAGAAATAGCGGGAGAGGCACCGGGGAGCTGTTTTTT. Translation gives CASRNSGRGTGELFF.

V gene TRBV18 combines with J gene TRBJ1-1, with a weak D call TRBD1 (6 bases). This CDR3 spans 15 amino acids. In germline, CDR1 is KGHSH, CDR2 LQKENI. V gave up 3 bases and J gave up 1 base, with 12 bases separating them. As DNA, the CDR3 is TGTGCCAGCTCACCCGGGACAAGGGCGAACACTGAAGCTTTCTTT. It encodes CASSPGTRANTEAFF.

V and J are TRBV7-8 and TRBJ2-7, with D possibly TRBD1 on 7 matching bases. The germline V gene has CDR1 SGHVS and CDR2 FQNEAQ. Between the trimmed V and J ends, which lost 1 base and 3 bases, there was a span of 19 bases. This CDR3 spans 17 amino acids. CDR3 residues: CASSLGIGRDSLYEQYF. The CDR3 DNA is TGTGCCAGCAGCTTAGGAATTGGGCGGGACAGCCTCTACGAGCAGTACTTC.

The rearrangement joins TRBV11-2 to TRBJ2-7; D is ambiguous. CDR3 size: 14 residues. Trimming left V 3 bases short and J 0 bases short, with 9 bases between. Germline V gene data show CDR1 as SGHAT and CDR2 as FQNNGV. This chain's CDR3 is CASSFAGSSYEQYF. In DNA form, the CDR3 reads TGTGCCAGCAGCTTCGCCGGGTCCTCCTACGAGCAGTACTTC. The variable domain in full, completed from reference TRBV11-2 and TRBJ2-7, reads EAGVAQSPRYKIIEKRQSVAFWCNPISGHATLYWYQQILGQGPKLLIQFQNNGVVDDSQLPKDRFSAERLKGVDSTLKIQPAKLEDSAVYLCASSFAGSSYEQYFGPGTRLTVT.

V usage is TRBV7-6 and J usage is TRBJ2-7; 8 bases agree with TRBD1. With 2 bases clipped from V and 5 bases from J, the junction kept 11 bases outside the gene matches. Germline V gene data show CDR1 as SGHVS and CDR2 as FNYEAQ. CDR3 length: 16 residues. Here the CDR3 reads CASSLPYGTGDDEQYF. For the CDR3, the DNA is TGTGCCAGCAGCTTACCATACGGGACAGGTGACGACGAGCAGTACTTC.

This clone appeared once. The genes are TRBV9 and TRBJ2-1, with 10 bases that match TRBD2. Germline V CDR1 and CDR2: SGDLS, YYNGEE. The CDR3 totals 15 residues. V shed 2 bases and J 4 bases; nucleotides not matched to a gene: 3. The CDR3 nucleotides read TGTGCCAGCAGCGTCACTAGCGGGATGTACAATGAGCAGTTCTTC. Protein sequence: CASSVTSGMYNEQFF.

A note on this clone: Other DNA sequences within the sample encode an identical CDR3. CDR3 residues: CASSSAGHYEQYF. The CDR3 DNA follows: TGTGCCAGCAGTTCTGCAGGTCACTACGAGCAGTACTTC. This rearrangement joins TRBV28 to TRBJ2-7; no firm D call. V shed 4 bases and J shed 3 bases, with 10 bases lying between them. From germline, CDR1 is MDHEN and CDR2 SYDVKM. CDR3 length: 13 amino acids.

This chain uses TRBV4-1 with TRBJ2-7; D is perhaps TRBD1 (6 bases). The CDR3 is made up of 12 amino acids. V was shortened by 3 bases and J by 11 bases, with 14 bases between the two germline ends. Germline V gene sequence: CDR1 MGHRA, CDR2 YSYEKL. In nucleotides, the CDR3 is TGCGCCAGCAGCCAGGACGGGACATCGAAGTACTTC. It yields the protein CASSQDGTSKYF.

This clone came up once. The chain combines TRBV27 with TRBJ1-2, with no clear D. Germline V gene lookup returns CDR1 MNHEY and CDR2 SMNVEV (reference sequence). This CDR3 region has 13 residues. The germline V and J ends were trimmed by 6 bases and 2 bases, with 10 bases remaining between them. As DNA, the CDR3 is TGTGCCAGCAGCACCCAGAAGAACTATGGCTACACCTTC. Protein product: CASSTQKNYGYTF.

This chain links TRBV5-1 with TRBJ2-3; D is perhaps TRBD2 (6 bases). V was pared by 3 bases and J by 1 base, with 9 bases between. CDR1 and CDR2 (germline): SGHRS, YFSETQ. The CDR3 contains 14 residues. The CDR3 DNA sequence: TGCGCCAGCAGCTCGTCTAGCGGCACAGATACGCAGTATTTT. It is translated as CASSSSSGTDTQYF.